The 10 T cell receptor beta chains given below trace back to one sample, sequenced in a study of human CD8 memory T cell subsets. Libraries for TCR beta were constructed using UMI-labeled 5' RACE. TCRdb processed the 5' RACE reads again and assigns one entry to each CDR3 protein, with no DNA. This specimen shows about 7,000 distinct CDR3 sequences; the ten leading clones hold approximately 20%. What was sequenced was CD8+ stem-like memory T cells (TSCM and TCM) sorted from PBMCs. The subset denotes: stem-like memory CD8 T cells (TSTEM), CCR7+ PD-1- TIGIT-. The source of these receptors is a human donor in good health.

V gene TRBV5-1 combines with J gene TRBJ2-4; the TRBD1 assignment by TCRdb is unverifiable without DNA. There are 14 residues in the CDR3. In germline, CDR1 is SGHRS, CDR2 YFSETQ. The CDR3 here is CASSLMGQGSYQYF. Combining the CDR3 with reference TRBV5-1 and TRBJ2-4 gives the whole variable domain KAGVTQTPRYLIKTRGQQVTLSCSPISGHRSVSWYQQTPGQGLQFLFEYFSETQRNKGNFPGRFSGRQFSNSRSEMNVSTLELGDSALYLCASSLMGQGSYQYFGAGTRLSVL.

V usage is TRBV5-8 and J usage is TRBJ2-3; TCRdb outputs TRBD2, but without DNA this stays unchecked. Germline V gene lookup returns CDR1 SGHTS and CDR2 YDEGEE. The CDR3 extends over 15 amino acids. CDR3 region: CASSPSGPSTDTQYF.

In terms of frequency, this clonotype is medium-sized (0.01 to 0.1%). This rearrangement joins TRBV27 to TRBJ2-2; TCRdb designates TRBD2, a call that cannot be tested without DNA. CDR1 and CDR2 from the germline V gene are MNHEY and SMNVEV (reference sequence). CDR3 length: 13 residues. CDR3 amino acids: CASSLLGVEELFF.

The chain's CDR3 is CASSLIGPDTQYF. The rearrangement joins TRBV28 to TRBJ2-3. Germline CDR1 reads MDHEN; CDR2 reads SYDVKM. CDR3 length: 13 residues.

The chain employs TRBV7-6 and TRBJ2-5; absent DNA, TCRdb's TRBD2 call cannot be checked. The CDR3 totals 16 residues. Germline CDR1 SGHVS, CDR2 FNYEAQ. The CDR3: CASSLVPSGRKETQYF.

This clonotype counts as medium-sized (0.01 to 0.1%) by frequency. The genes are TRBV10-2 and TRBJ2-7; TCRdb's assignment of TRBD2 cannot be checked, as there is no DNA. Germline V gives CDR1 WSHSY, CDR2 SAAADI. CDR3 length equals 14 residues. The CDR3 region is CASSHLAGGYEQYF.

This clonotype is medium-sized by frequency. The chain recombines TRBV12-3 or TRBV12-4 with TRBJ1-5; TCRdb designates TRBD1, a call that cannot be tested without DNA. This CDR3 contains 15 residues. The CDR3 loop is CASGSPGGGNQPQHF.

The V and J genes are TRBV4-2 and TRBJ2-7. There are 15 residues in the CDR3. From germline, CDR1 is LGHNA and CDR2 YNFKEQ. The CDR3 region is CASSQLWEPSYEQYF.

CDR3 amino acids: CATSARGGPGELFF. The gene calls are TRBV24-1 and TRBJ2-2; TCRdb calls TRBD1, which cannot be checked without DNA. CDR1 and CDR2 from the germline V gene are KGHDR and SFDVKD. The CDR3 is made up of 14 amino acids.

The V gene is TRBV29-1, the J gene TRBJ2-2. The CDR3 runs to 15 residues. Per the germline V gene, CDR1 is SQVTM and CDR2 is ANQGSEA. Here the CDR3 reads CSVVGSDLNTGELFF.